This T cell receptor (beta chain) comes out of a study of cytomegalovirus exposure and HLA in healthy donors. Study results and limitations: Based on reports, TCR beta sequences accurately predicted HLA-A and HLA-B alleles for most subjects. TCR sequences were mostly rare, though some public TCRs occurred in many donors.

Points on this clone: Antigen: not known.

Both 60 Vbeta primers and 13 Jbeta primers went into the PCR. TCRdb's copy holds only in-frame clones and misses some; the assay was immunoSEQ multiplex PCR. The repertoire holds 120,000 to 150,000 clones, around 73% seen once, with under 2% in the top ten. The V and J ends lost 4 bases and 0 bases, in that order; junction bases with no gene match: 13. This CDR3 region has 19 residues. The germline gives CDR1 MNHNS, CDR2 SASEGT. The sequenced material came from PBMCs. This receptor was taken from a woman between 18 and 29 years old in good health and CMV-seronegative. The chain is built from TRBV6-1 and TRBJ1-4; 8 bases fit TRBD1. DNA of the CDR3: TGTGCCAGCAGTGGACAGGGGCGGAGGTCATATGCAACTAATGAAAAACTGTTTTTT. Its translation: CASSGQGRRSYATNEKLFF.